This T cell receptor (beta chain) was sequenced for a study of blood T cells in healthy people across ages. Together with a sample-barcoded 5' primer, a J-beta primer mix was included in a second PCR lasting about 6 to 11 cycles. Each cDNA molecule, via a template-switch adaptor with 12 random nucleotides, was tagged. TCRdb analysed the 5' RACE reads with MiXCR anew, one entry per CDR3 protein. Here the sample spans 600,000 to 850,000 distinct CDR3 sequences, approximately 25% being singletons. Points from the study as a whole: There was a strong correlation between TCR beta diversity and naive T cell percentage.

Sample donors were healthy Caucasian individuals that came from Russia, aged 6 to 90. This clonotype showed up just a few times. Its antigen is currently unknown. CDR1 and CDR2 (germline): PRHDT, FYEKMQ (reference sequence). The CDR3 runs to 16 residues. V was pared by 5 bases and J by 5 bases, with 9 bases of the junction left unmatched. The sample was also linked to a second study, of T cells of mothers and their children.

The sample consisted of blood. The receptor comes from a boy aged 10-17 years in good health. The J gene is TRBJ2-5, the V gene TRBV13; 12 positions match TRBD1. CDR3 protein: CASSPPGTGGGETQYF. CDR3 sequence (DNA): TGTGCCAGCAGCCCACCTGGGACAGGGGGCGGTGAGACCCAGTACTTC.